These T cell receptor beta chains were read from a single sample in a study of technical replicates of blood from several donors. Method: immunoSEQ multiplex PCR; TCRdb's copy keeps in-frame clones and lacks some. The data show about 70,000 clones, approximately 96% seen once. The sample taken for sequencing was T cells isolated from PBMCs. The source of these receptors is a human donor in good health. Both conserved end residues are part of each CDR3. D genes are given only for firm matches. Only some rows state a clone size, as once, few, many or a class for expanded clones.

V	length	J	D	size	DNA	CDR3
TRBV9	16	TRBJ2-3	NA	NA	TGTGCCAGCAGCGTAGCGGGCGGGGCCCCCACAGATACGCAGTATTTT	CASSVAGGAPTDTQYF
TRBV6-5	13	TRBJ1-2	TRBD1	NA	TGTGCCAGCAGCTACGGGACAGGGAGAAGCTACACCTTC	CASSYGTGRSYTF
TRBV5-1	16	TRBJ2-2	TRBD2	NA	TGCGCCAGCAGCGCCGTAGCGGGGAGGAACACCGGGGAGCTGTTTTTT	CASSAVAGRNTGELFF
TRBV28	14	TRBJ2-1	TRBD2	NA	TGTGCCACGATGTTAGTGGGGACTAGCTATGAGCAGTTCTTC	CATMLVGTSYEQFF
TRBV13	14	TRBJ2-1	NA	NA	TGTGCCAGCAGCTTACTAGCGGAGGGGGTGGAGCAGTTCTTC	CASSLLAEGVEQFF
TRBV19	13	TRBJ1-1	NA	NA	TGTGCCAGTAGTATCCAGGGTCCCACTGAAGCTTTCTTT	CASSIQGPTEAFF
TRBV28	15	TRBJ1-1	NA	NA	TGTGCCAGCAGTTTGAGCCCCCGGGGGAACACTGAAGCTTTCTTT	CASSLSPRGNTEAFF
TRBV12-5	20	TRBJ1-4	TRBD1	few	TGTGCTAGTGGTTTGGCCTGGACAGGGGGAAGTTACCGTCCCGGAGAAAAACTGTTTTTT	CASGLAWTGGSYRPGEKLFF
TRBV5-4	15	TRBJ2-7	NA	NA	TGTGCCAGCACCTTTATGAGCGGGTTAGCCTACGAGCAGTACTTC	CASTFMSGLAYEQYF
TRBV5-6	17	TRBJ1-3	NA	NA	TGTGCCAGCAGCTTGGTCGGAGGACCCCGCTCTGGAAACACCATATATTTT	CASSLVGGPRSGNTIYF
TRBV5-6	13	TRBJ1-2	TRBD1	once	TGTGCCAGCAGCGACGGACAGGACGAGGGCTACACCTTC	CASSDGQDEGYTF
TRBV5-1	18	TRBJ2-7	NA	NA	TGCGCCAGCAGCCGCCTAACAGGGCCCGACTCATACTACTACGAGCAGTACTTC	CASSRLTGPDSYYYEQYF
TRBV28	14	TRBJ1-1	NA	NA	TGTGCCAGCAGTCATCAGACAGGGAACACTGAAGCTTTCTTT	CASSHQTGNTEAFF
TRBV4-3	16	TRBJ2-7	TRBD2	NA	TGCGCCAGCAGCCAAGTGGGAGGGGTGAGGAGATACGAGCAGTACTTC	CASSQVGGVRRYEQYF
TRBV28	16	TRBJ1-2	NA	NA	TGTGCCAGCAGTCCAAGCCCAGGGTATGGGGTGGAGGGCTACACCTTC	CASSPSPGYGVEGYTF
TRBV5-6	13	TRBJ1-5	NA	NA	TGTGCCAGCAGCTGGCAGAGCAATCAGCCCCAGCATTTT	CASSWQSNQPQHF
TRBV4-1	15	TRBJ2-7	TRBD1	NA	TGCGCCAGCAGCCAAGAGCGGACAGGACCCTACGAGCAGTACTTC	CASSQERTGPYEQYF
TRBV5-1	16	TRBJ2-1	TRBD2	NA	TGCGCCAGCAGCTTGGAGACTAGCGGGAGATCAAATGAGCAGTTCTTC	CASSLETSGRSNEQFF
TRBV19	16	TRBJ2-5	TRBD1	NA	TGTGCCAGTAGGCCCGGACAGGGGGAGTCTTTAGTGACCCAGTACTTC	CASRPGQGESLVTQYF
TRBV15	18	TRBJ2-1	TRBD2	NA	TGTGCCACCAGCAGAGATTGGTCTAGCGGGCTTACTAACAATGAGCAGTTCTTC	CATSRDWSSGLTNNEQFF
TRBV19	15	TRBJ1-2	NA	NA	TGTGCCAGTAGTTCGGTGACAGGCGCCAACTATGGCTACACCTTC	CASSSVTGANYGYTF
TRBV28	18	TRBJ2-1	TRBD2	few	TGTGCCAGCAACCTCCGACAGGGTCTACTAGCGGGGTTCAATGAGCAGTTCTTC	CASNLRQGLLAGFNEQFF
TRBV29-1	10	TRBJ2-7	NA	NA	TGCAGCGTTCTCAGCTACGAGCAGTACTTC	CSVLSYEQYF
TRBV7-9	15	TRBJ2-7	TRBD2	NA	TGTGCCAGCAGCATCTGGACTAGCGGGAGCTACGAGCAGTACTTC	CASSIWTSGSYEQYF
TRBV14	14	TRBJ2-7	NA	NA	TGTGCCAGCAGCCAATATCGGGAACGCTACGAGCAGTACTTC	CASSQYRERYEQYF
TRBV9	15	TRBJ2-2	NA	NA	TGTGCCAGCAGCACTCGAGGGGGAAACACCGGGGAGCTGTTTTTT	CASSTRGGNTGELFF
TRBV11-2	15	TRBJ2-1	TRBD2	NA	TGTGCCAGCAGCTTAGCTAGCGGGACCTACAATGAGCAGTTCTTC	CASSLASGTYNEQFF
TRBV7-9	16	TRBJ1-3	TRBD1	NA	TGTGCCAGCAGCCTCTCGGGACAGGGCGACGGAAACACCATATATTTT	CASSLSGQGDGNTIYF
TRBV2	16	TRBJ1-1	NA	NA	TGTGCCAGCAGTAGGGACATCAGTAGTATGAACACTGAAGCTTTCTTT	CASSRDISSMNTEAFF
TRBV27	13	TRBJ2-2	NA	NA	TGTGCCAGCATGGGGGCCGGCACCGGGGAGCTGTTTTTT	CASMGAGTGELFF
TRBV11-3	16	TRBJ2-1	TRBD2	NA	TGTGCCAGCAGCTTAGATAGCGGGAGTTTTAGGAATGAGCAGTTCTTC	CASSLDSGSFRNEQFF
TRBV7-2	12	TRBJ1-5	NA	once	TGTGCCAGCAGCTATTCGAATCAGCCCCAGCATTTT	CASSYSNQPQHF
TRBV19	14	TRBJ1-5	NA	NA	TGTGCCAGTAGTCCTACTCCGAGCAATCAGCCCCAGCATTTT	CASSPTPSNQPQHF
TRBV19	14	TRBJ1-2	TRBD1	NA	TGTGCCAGTAGTATGGGCAGGGGGATCTATGGCTACACCTTC	CASSMGRGIYGYTF
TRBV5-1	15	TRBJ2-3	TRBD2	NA	TGCGCCAGCAGCCTAAGGACTAGCGGGACAGATACGCAGTATTTT	CASSLRTSGTDTQYF
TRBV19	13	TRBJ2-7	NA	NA	TGTGCCAGTAGTATCGGAGATTCGGACGAGCAGTACTTC	CASSIGDSDEQYF
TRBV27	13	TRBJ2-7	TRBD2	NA	TGTGCCAGCGGAACTAGCGGGCGCCACGAGCAGTACTTC	CASGTSGRHEQYF
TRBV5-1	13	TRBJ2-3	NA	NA	TGCGCCAGCAGCTTGCCGTCCACAGATACGCAGTATTTT	CASSLPSTDTQYF
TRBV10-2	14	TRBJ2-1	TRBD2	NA	TGCGCCAGCCGCTCCAGCGGGAATTGGGATGAGCAGTTCTTC	CASRSSGNWDEQFF
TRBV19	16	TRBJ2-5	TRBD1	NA	TGTGCCAGTAGTACCCGGACAGGAGACTCCCAAGAGACCCAGTACTTC	CASSTRTGDSQETQYF
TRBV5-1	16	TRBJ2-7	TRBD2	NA	TGCGCCAGCAGCTTGGGGACGGGAGGGAGCCTCTACGAGCAGTACTTC	CASSLGTGGSLYEQYF
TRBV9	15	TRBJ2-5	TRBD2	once	TGTGCCAGCAATCGAGCTAGCGGCTACCAAGAGACCCAGTACTTC	CASNRASGYQETQYF
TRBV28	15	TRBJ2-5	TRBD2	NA	TGTGCCAGCAGCCTAGGGACTAGCGGGCAAGAGACCCAGTACTTC	CASSLGTSGQETQYF
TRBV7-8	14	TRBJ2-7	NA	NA	TGTGCCAGCAGCCAGAGGGACTCCTCCTACGAGCAGTACTTC	CASSQRDSSYEQYF
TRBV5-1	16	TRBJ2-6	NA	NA	TGCGCCAGCAGCTTGGGCTATTCCGGGGATGCCAACGTCCTGACTTTC	CASSLGYSGDANVLTF
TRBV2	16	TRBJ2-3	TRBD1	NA	TGTGCCAGCAGTGGTGGGACAGGGGTAGGGACAGATACGCAGTATTTT	CASSGGTGVGTDTQYF
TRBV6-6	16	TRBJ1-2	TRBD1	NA	TGTGCCAGCAGTTACGGGACAGGTTCCACAGACTATGGCTACACCTTC	CASSYGTGSTDYGYTF
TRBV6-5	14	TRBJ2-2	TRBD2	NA	TGTGCCAGCAGTTACCTAGCGGGCACCGGGGAGCTGTTTTTT	CASSYLAGTGELFF
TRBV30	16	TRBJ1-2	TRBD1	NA	TGTGCCTGGAGGTCGAAGGGGCAGGGGGCTGAGGGTGGCTACACCTTC	CAWRSKGQGAEGGYTF
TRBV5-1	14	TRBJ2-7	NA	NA	TGCGCCAGCAGCTTGATAGCGGACAATTACGAGCAGTACTTC	CASSLIADNYEQYF
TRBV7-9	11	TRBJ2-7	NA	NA	TGTGCCAGCGTTAACGGTTACGAGCAGTACTTC	CASVNGYEQYF